This TCR beta chain was retrieved from a study of blood T cell repertoires in COVID-19. Turning to the study itself: Some COVID-19 samples were acute and others convalescent; all came from the United States, Italy and Spain. Sources were T cells, B-cell-depleted T cells, or PBMCs; the material itself was cDNA or gDNA.

Per the original methods: Cell counts per sample came from amplifying reference gene primers. Profiled with immunoSEQ multiplex PCR; TCRdb holds only in-frame clones, not every one. The V and J calls and clone size are taken from that table; D and trimming were inferred from the DNA. The sample lists about 24,000 clones; 86% were seen once. This CDR3 spans 14 amino acids. Germline CDR1 is MNHEY and CDR2 is SVGAGI. V gave up 6 bases and J gave up 2 bases; unmatched junction bases: 2. The sequencing sample was made of peripheral blood. The origin of this receptor is a human donor with active COVID-19. The donor label of this sample is uncertain. The chain uses TRBV6-5 and TRBJ2-3, with 10 bases lining up with TRBD2. The CDR3: CASRGTSDTDTQYF. CDR3 DNA sequence: TGTGCCAGCAGAGGGACTAGCGACACAGATACGCAGTATTTT.